This T cell receptor beta chain was retrieved from a study of T cell responses to AZD1222 COVID-19 vaccine. Study background: Second-dose groups at about 4 or about 12 weeks were pooled. Study results and limitations: Within unmutated variant regions lay the reported targets of nearly half of spike-specific TCRs. Researchers took repertoire samples only after the peak T cell response had come.

Concerning this clone: Its antigen remains unidentified.

Germline V gene lookup returns CDR1 MDHEN and CDR2 SYDVKM. This CDR3 region has 14 residues. With 10 bases removed from V and 1 base from J, the gap between germline ends came to 16 bases. Assay: immunoSEQ multiplex PCR; the TCRdb copy retains only in-frame clones and omits some. The sample holds over 110,000 clones; 92% are singletons and the top ten take roughly 3.1%. The specimen comprised peripheral blood, sampled on day 0 of AZD1222 vaccination. The chain combines TRBV28 with TRBJ2-5; the D gene is possibly TRBD1 (6 bases). The receptor was derived from an adult in good health. CDR3 nucleotides: TGTGCCACCTCGGGACACGCCGTCCAAGAGACCCAGTACTTC. This codes for CATSGHAVQETQYF.